The 26 T cell receptor beta chains reported below all come from one sample, sequenced in a study of vaccination and CD4 T cells after COVID-19. With the Oncomine TCR Beta short-read assay, DNA from cultured CD4+ T cells was sequenced. TCRdb recomputed calls from the PCR reads with MiXCR, one row per CDR3 protein. The profile shows under 25,000 distinct CDR3 sequences, less than 70% of them singletons. Treatment in this sample: roughly 11-day PBMC culture with coronavirus spike peptide pools or control peptides (ViraFEST assay). Their cognate antigens are unknown. Sample: CD4+ T cells from blood, cultured in vitro. The source is a human donor who had recovered from COVID-19.

This clonotype was counted between two and nine times. The chain is built from TRBV20-1 and TRBJ2-3; 13 nucleotides match TRBD2. The CDR3 length is 17 residues. The germline V gene encodes CDR1 DFQATT and CDR2 SNEGSKA (reference sequence). J lost 3 bases, V lost 0 bases, and 6 bases had no gene match. Here the CDR3 reads CSARDYGLAGVTDTQYF. The CDR3 DNA reads TGCAGTGCTAGAGATTACGGACTAGCGGGAGTAACAGATACGCAGTATTTT.

J is TRBJ2-7 and V is TRBV27, with 9 bases identical to TRBD2. The CDR3 is 15 residues long. The V segment lost 5 bases and the J segment 0 bases; nucleotides outside the gene matches: 5. From germline, CDR1 is MNHEY and CDR2 SMNVEV (reference sequence). CDR3 region: CASSPRLAASYEQYF. For the CDR3, the DNA is TGTGCCAGCAGTCCGCGACTAGCGGCCTCCTACGAGCAGTACTTC.

The V and J genes are TRBV10-3 and TRBJ1-2; 7 bases line up with TRBD1. CDR3 size: 16 residues. Germline values: CDR1 ENHRY, CDR2 SYGVKD. V lost 0 bases and J lost 2; bases outside the gene matches: 6. CDR3 residues: CAISESNWGQNYGYTF. DNA for the CDR3: TGTGCCATCAGTGAGTCAAATTGGGGACAGAACTATGGCTACACCTTC.

A few counts support this clonotype. This rearrangement joins TRBV12-3 or TRBV12-4 to TRBJ1-2; D call uncertain. The V and J ends lost 6 bases and 1 base respectively, with 9 bases between them. There are 13 residues in the CDR3. CDR3 nucleotide sequence: TGTGCCAGCAGACATGACAATAACTATGGCTACACCTTC. This codes for CASRHDNNYGYTF.

This chain links TRBV6-5 with TRBJ1-2; possible D gene TRBD1, 5 bases. Deletions cut 4 bases from V and 1 base from J, with 7 bases between. Germline lookup yields CDR1 MNHEY and CDR2 SVGAGI. The CDR3 loop spans 13 amino acids. DNA of the CDR3: TGTGCCAGCAGTTCGGGACTTAACTATGGCTACACCTTC. Its protein is CASSSGLNYGYTF.

This sequence joins TRBV12-3 or TRBV12-4 and TRBJ2-7; D is unclear. This CDR3 region has 11 residues. Trimming took 5 bases from V and 6 from J, leaving 8 bases between them. CDR3: CASSLRSEQYF. The CDR3 DNA reads as TGTGCCAGCAGTCTCCGAAGCGAGCAGTACTTC.

This clonotype is medium-sized in the sample. This chain uses TRBV5-5 with TRBJ2-3; D gene unclear. V was trimmed by 2 bases and J by 2 bases, leaving 9 bases between them. CDR1 is SGHKS and CDR2 is YYEKEE in the germline V gene (reference sequence). The CDR3 totals 14 residues. CDR3 in amino acids: CASSLASNTDTQYF. The CDR3 nucleotides read TGTGCCAGCAGCTTAGCCTCAAACACAGATACGCAGTATTTT.

This clonotype was found a few times. The gene calls are TRBV7-9 and TRBJ2-7; D is unclear. Germline CDR1 SEHNR, CDR2 FQNEAQ (reference sequence). Trimming cost V 1 base and J 3 bases, with 4 bases left between them. The CDR3 spans 12 residues. Here the CDR3 DNA reads TGTGCCAGCAGCTTAGGGAGCTACGAGCAGTACTTC. Its translation is CASSLGSYEQYF.

The chain combines TRBV7-2 with TRBJ1-2, with unresolved D. The V and J ends lost 3 bases and 1 base respectively, with 9 bases between them. Germline CDR1 is SGHTA and CDR2 is FQGNSA. The CDR3 extends over 14 amino acids. The CDR3 protein is CASSFWTGNYGYTF. The DNA of the CDR3 is TGTGCCAGCAGCTTCTGGACGGGTAACTATGGCTACACCTTC.

The chain combines TRBV7-9 with TRBJ1-1, with D maybe TRBD1 (6 bases). Trimming shortened V by 5 bases and J by 2 bases, and 15 bases separated the two germline ends. CDR1 SEHNR and CDR2 FQNEAQ come from the germline V gene (reference sequence). The CDR3 has 15 amino acids. CDR3: CASSLRSTGNTEAFF. In nucleotides, the CDR3 is TGTGCCAGCAGCCTCCGATCGACAGGTAACACTGAAGCTTTCTTT.

This clonotype was observed a few times. V gene TRBV30 combines with J gene TRBJ2-5; the D is unclear. Germline values: CDR1 GTSNPN, CDR2 SVGIG (reference sequence). The CDR3 length is 13 residues. Deletions cut 4 bases from V and 3 bases from J, with 12 bases between. The CDR3 loop reads CAWNPPAEETQYF. The DNA for the CDR3 is TGTGCCTGGAACCCCCCAGCCGAAGAGACCCAGTACTTC.

V is TRBV19 and J is TRBJ2-7, with D tentatively TRBD1 or TRBD2 (6 bases each). The germline gives CDR1 LNHDA, CDR2 SQIVND (reference sequence). The V end was cut by 3 bases, the J end by 0 bases, with 21 bases between. There are 18 residues in the CDR3. For the CDR3, the DNA is TGTGCCAGTAGTATGGGCGGGACCGGGACAACCATCTCCTACGAGCAGTACTTC. Translated: CASSMGGTGTTISYEQYF.

The genes are TRBV19 and TRBJ1-5, with D maybe TRBD1 (5 bases). This CDR3 contains 15 residues. Trimming removed 7 bases at V and 4 bases at J, with 17 bases between. Germline V lookup: CDR1 LNHDA, CDR2 SQIVND (reference sequence). CDR3 amino acids: CASTMRGDGNQPQHF. The DNA for the CDR3 is TGTGCCAGTACGATGAGAGGGGACGGGAATCAGCCCCAGCATTTT.

The J gene is TRBJ1-2, the V gene TRBV23-1; perhaps TRBD1 as D (6 bases). TRBV23-1 is placed among ORFs of uncertain function. The ends were cut back, 0 bases at V and 5 bases at J, with 19 bases in the middle. The CDR3 length is 17 residues. The CDR3 is CASSQSLRSQGWYGYTF. CDR3 sequence (DNA): TGCGCCAGCAGTCAATCCCTTCGGAGCCAGGGGTGGTATGGCTACACCTTC.

V is TRBV5-1 and J is TRBJ1-6, with D perhaps matching TRBD1 (6 bases). In germline, CDR1 is SGHRS, CDR2 YFSETQ. Trimming cost V 4 bases and J 9 bases, with 14 bases left between them. The CDR3 length is 14 residues. The CDR3 region has the DNA TGCGCCAGCAGCCTCTCGGACAGTTTTTCACCCCTCCACTTT. Its protein is CASSLSDSFSPLHF. The full variable domain, its missing parts supplied by reference TRBV5-1 and TRBJ1-6, is KAGVTQTPRYLIKTRGQQVTLSCSPISGHRSVSWYQQTPGQGLQFLFEYFSETQRNKGNFPGRFSGRQFSNSRSEMNVSTLELGDSALYLCASSLSDSFSPLHFGNGTRLTVT.

This clonotype was counted a few times. The chain recombines TRBV21-1 with TRBJ2-5; the table's D gene call, TRBD2, was not cross checked with the DNA. TRBV21-1 represents a pseudogene. The CDR3 is made up of 17 amino acids. The CDR3 loop is CASSKDEGGPSWETQYF. DNA for the CDR3: TGTGCCAGCAGCAAAGACGAGGGAGGGCCCAGTTGGGAGACCCAGTACTTC.

This clonotype showed up just a few times. The genes are TRBV9 and TRBJ1-2; 10 positions agree with TRBD1. Germline values: CDR1 SGDLS, CDR2 YYNGEE. The CDR3 has 15 amino acids. The ends lost 8 bases at V and 8 bases at J; junction bases unmatched: 15. The CDR3 is CARHFMGQGNFGYTF. The CDR3 DNA reads TGTGCCAGGCACTTCATGGGACAGGGGAACTTCGGCTACACCTTC.

The chain's CDR3 is CASSPDENTDTQYF. In DNA form, the CDR3 reads TGTGCCAGCAGCCCCGACGAAAACACAGATACGCAGTATTTT. V and J are TRBV7-9 and TRBJ2-3; D uncertain. Trimming removed 5 bases from V and 2 bases from J, with 11 bases in between. The CDR3 is 14 residues long. The V gene's germline CDR1 is SEHNR and CDR2 FQNEAQ (reference sequence).

The J gene is TRBJ1-2, the V gene TRBV11-3; D is possibly TRBD1 (5 bases). This CDR3 region has 17 residues. CDR1 SGHNT and CDR2 YENEEA come from the germline V gene. Trimming pared 5 bases from V and 4 bases from J, leaving 23 bases between. CDR3 nucleotides: TGTGCCAGCAGCCCTCCCTCGGGGGGACCTCCGCTCTATGGCTACACCTTC. Protein product: CASSPPSGGPPLYGYTF.

The J gene is TRBJ1-2, the V gene TRBV19; unclear D gene. CDR1 and CDR2 from the germline V gene are LNHDA and SQIVND (reference sequence). With 3 bases removed from V and 1 base from J, the gap between germline ends came to 12 bases. The CDR3 spans 15 residues. The CDR3 sequence is CASSMALQSNYGYTF. The CDR3 DNA reads TGTGCCAGTAGTATGGCTCTTCAGAGTAACTATGGCTACACCTTC.

The chain is built from TRBV7-2 and TRBJ1-2, with D perhaps matching TRBD1 (6 bases). V dropped 3 bases and J dropped 3 bases, with 11 bases sitting between them. From germline, CDR1 is SGHTA and CDR2 FQGNSA. This CDR3 comprises 14 residues. CDR3 sequence: CASSLGGLDYGYTF. CDR3 DNA sequence: TGTGCCAGCAGCTTGGGGGGGCTGGACTATGGCTACACCTTC.

The J gene is TRBJ2-2, the V gene TRBV20-1; 8 nucleotides agree with TRBD1. J lost 3 bases, V lost 6 bases, and 9 bases had no gene match. This CDR3 has 15 amino acids. Germline CDR1 is DFQATT and CDR2 is SNEGSKA (reference sequence). This CDR3 reads CSALDRGLYTGELFF. The CDR3 DNA reads TGCAGTGCACTTGACAGGGGACTTTACACCGGGGAGCTGTTTTTT.

The J gene is TRBJ2-7, the V gene TRBV2; D is perhaps TRBD1 (5 bases). With 4 bases removed from V and 0 bases from J, the gap between germline ends came to 10 bases. Germline CDR1 and CDR2: SNHLY and FYNNEI. This CDR3 is built from 14 residues. DNA for the CDR3: TGTGCCAGCAGTGGGCAGGGAAGCTCCTACGAGCAGTACTTC. Translating it yields CASSGQGSSYEQYF.

The chain joins TRBV7-2 to TRBJ1-5; D remains ambiguous. The CDR3 loop spans 13 amino acids. The V end was cut by 6 bases, the J end by 7 bases, with 13 bases between. Germline CDR1 reads SGHTA; CDR2 reads FQGNSA. This CDR3 is CASSPEFGQPQHF. Here the CDR3 DNA reads TGTGCCAGCAGTCCCGAGTTTGGCCAGCCCCAGCATTTT.

J is TRBJ1-5 and V is TRBV2, with 9 bases lining up with TRBD1. The germline V gene has CDR1 SNHLY and CDR2 FYNNEI. V lost 6 bases, J lost 4 bases, and 7 bases stayed unmatched. CDR3 length: 15 amino acids. This chain's CDR3 is CASSDLTGGNQPQHF. Here the CDR3 DNA reads TGTGCCAGCAGCGACCTGACAGGGGGAAATCAGCCCCAGCATTTT.

The V and J genes are TRBV6-1 and TRBJ1-2, with TRBD1 matching 7 bases. The germline V gene has CDR1 MNHNS and CDR2 SASEGT. The junction had 7 bases not matched to a gene; V was cut back by 6 bases and J by 3 bases. This CDR3 is built from 14 residues. The CDR3 sequence is CASSKQGNHYGYTF. The DNA for the CDR3 is TGTGCCAGCAGCAAACAGGGGAACCACTATGGCTACACCTTC.